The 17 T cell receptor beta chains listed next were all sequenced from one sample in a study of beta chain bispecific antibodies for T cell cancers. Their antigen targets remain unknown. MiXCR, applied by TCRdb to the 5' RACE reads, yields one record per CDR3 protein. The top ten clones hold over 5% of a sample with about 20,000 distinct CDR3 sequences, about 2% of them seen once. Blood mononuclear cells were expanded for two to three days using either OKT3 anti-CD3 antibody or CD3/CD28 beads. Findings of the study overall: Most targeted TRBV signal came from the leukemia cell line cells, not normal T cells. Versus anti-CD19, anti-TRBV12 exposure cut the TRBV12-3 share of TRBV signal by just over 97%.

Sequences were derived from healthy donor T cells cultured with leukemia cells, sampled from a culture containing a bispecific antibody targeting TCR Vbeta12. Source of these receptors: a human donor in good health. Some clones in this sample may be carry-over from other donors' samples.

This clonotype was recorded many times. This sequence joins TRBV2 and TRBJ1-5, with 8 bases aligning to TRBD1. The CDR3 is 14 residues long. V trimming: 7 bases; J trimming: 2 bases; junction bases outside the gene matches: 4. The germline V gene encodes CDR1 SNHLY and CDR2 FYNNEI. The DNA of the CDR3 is TGTGCCAGCACGCAGGGGGCTGGCAATCAGCCCCAGCATTTT. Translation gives CASTQGAGNQPQHF.

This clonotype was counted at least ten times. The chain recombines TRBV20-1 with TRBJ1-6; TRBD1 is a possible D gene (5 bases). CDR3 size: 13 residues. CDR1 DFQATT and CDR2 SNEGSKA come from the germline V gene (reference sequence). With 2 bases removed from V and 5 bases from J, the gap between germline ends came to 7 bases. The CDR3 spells CSARRQNNSPLHF. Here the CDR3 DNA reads TGCAGTGCTAGAAGACAGAATAATTCACCCCTCCACTTT.

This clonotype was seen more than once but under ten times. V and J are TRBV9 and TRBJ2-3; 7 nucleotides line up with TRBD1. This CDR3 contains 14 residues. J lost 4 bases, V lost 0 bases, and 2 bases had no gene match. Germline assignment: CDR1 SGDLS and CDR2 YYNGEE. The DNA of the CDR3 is TGTGCCAGCAGCGTAGAAGGGGGCGCAGATACGCAGTATTTT. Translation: CASSVEGGADTQYF.

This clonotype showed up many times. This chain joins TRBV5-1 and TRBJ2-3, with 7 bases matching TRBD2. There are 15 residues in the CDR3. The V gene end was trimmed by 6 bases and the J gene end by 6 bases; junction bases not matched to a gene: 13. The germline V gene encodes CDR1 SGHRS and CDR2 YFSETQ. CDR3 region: CASTDGGTSWDTQYF. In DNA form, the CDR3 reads TGCGCCAGCACTGACGGGGGGACTTCATGGGATACGCAGTATTTT.

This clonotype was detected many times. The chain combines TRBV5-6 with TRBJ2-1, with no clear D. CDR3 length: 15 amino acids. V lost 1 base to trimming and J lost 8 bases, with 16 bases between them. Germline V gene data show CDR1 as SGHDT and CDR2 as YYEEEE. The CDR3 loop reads CASSLSGRRIDEQFF. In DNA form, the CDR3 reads TGTGCCAGCAGCTTGTCAGGTAGGCGGATTGATGAGCAGTTCTTC. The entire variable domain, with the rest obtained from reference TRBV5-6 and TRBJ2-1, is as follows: DAGVTQSPTHLIKTRGQQVTLRCSPKSGHDTVSWYQQALGQGPQFIFQYYEEEERQRGNFPDRFSGHQFPNYSSELNVNALLLGDSALYLCASSLSGRRIDEQFFGPGTRLTVL.

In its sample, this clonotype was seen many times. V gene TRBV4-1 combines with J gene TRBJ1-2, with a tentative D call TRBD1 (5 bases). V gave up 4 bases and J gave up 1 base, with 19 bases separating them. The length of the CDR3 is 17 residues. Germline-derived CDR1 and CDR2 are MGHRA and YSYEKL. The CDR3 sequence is CASSRDIAGGSNYGYTF. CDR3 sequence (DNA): TGCGCCAGCAGCCGAGACATTGCGGGGGGTAGTAACTATGGCTACACCTTC.

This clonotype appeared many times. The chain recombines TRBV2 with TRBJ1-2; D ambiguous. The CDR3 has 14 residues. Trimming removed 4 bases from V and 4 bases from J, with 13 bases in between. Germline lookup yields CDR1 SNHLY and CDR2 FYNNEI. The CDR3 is CASSAQATLYGYTF. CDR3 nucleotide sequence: TGTGCCAGCAGTGCCCAGGCTACTCTCTATGGCTACACCTTC.

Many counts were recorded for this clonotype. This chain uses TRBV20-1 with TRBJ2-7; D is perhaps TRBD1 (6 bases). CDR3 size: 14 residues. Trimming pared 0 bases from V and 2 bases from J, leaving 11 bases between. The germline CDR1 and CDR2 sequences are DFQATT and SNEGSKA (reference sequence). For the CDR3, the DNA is TGCAGTGCTAGAGATAGCAGGGGACCCTACGAGCAGTACTTC. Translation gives CSARDSRGPYEQYF.

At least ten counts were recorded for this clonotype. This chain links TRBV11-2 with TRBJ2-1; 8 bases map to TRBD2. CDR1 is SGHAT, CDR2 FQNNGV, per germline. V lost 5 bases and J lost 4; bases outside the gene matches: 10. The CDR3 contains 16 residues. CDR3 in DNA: TGTGCCAGCAGCCCCAGTTATCTAGCGGGTTACAATGAGCAGTTCTTC. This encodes CASSPSYLAGYNEQFF.

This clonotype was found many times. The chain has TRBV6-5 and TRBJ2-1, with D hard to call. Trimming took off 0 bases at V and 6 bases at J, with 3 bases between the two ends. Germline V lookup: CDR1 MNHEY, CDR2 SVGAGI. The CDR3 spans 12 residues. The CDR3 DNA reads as TGTGCCAGCAGTTACTCAGGCAATGAGCAGTTCTTC. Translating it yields CASSYSGNEQFF.

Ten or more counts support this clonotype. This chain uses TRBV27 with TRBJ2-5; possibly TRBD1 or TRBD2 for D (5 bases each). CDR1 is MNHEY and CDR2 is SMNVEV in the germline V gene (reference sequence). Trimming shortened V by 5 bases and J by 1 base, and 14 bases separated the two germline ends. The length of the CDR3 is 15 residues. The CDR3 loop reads CASSTNPGPQETQYF. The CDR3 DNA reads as TGTGCCAGCAGTACAAACCCGGGACCCCAAGAGACCCAGTACTTC.

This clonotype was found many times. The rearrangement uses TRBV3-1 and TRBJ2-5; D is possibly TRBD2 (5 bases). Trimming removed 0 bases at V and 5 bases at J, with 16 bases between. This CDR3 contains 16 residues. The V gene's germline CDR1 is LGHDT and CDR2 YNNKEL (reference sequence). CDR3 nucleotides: TGTGCCAGCAGCCAAGAAGGGAGTCCAACTGGGGAGACCCAGTACTTC. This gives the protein CASSQEGSPTGETQYF.

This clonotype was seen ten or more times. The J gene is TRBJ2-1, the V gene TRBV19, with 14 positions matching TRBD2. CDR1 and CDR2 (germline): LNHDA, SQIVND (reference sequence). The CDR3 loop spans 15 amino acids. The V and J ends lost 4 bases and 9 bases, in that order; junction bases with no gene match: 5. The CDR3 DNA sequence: TGTGCCAGTAGTAAGACTAGCGGGGGGGCCTTTGAGCAGTTCTTC. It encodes CASSKTSGGAFEQFF. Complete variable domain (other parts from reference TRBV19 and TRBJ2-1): DGGITQSPKYLFRKEGQNVTLSCEQNLNHDAMYWYRQDPGQGLRLIYYSQIVNDFQKGDIAEGYSVSREKKESFPLTVTSAQKNPTAFYLCASSKTSGGAFEQFFGPGTRLTVL.

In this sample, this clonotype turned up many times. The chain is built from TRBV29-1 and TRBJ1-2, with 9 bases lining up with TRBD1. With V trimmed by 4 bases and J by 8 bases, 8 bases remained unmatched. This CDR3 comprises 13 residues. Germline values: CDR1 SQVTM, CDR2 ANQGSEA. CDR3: CSVVGTGSMGYTF. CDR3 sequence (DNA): TGCAGCGTTGTGGGGACAGGGAGTATGGGCTACACCTTC.

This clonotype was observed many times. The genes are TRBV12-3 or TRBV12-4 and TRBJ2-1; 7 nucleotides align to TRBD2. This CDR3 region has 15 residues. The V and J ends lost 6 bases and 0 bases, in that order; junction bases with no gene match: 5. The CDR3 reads CASSPGGGSYNEQFF. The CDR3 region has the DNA TGTGCCAGCAGCCCCGGCGGGGGCTCCTACAATGAGCAGTTCTTC.

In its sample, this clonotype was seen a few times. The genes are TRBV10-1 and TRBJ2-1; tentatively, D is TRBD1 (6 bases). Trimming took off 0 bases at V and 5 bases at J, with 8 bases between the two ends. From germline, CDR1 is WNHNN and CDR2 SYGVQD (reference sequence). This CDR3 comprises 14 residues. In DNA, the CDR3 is TGCGCCAGCAGTGAGTCGTGGGACAACAATGAGCAGTTCTTC. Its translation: CASSESWDNNEQFF.

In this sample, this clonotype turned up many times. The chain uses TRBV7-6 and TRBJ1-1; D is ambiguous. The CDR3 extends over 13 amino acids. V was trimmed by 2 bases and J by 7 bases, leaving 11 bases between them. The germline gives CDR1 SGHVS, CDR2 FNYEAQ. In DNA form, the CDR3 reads TGTGCCAGCAGCTTAAGTCCCGGCGGTGAAGCTTTCTTT. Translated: CASSLSPGGEAFF.